The next 17 T cell receptor beta chains were all read from a single sample in a study of regulatory dendritic cells for organ transplantation. Clones were sequenced by immunoSEQ multiplex PCR, and TCRdb holds only the in-frame ones, with some missing. Among 25,000 to 35,000 clones, approximately 82% were seen once, and the ten largest hold 0.4% to 0.5%. The material sequenced was naive CD8+ T cells from blood. Described subset: CD45RA+ naive T cells. Receptors were obtained from a human donor in good health.

The V call is TRBV5-8, the J call TRBJ1-1; D is ambiguous. The CDR3 runs 13 residues. The germline gives CDR1 SGHTS, CDR2 YDEGEE. Trimming removed 5 bases from V and 4 bases from J, with 12 bases in between. The CDR3 is CASREVGVTEAFF. CDR3 in DNA: TGTGCCAGCAGAGAGGTGGGAGTCACTGAAGCTTTCTTT.

The V call is TRBV11-3, the J call TRBJ2-3; 7 bases align to TRBD1. The CDR3 spans 18 residues. Germline V gene lookup returns CDR1 SGHNT and CDR2 YENEEA. The junction had 16 bases not matched to a gene; V was cut back by 4 bases and J by 3 bases. As DNA, the CDR3 is TGTGCCAGCAGCTCATATGAGACAGGGTATCTATATACAGATACGCAGTATTTT. Translation gives CASSSYETGYLYTDTQYF.

The chain carries TRBV29-1 and TRBJ1-1; tentatively, D is TRBD1 (5 bases). There are 11 residues in the CDR3. V lost 6 bases and J 3 bases, leaving 8 bases between the germline ends. CDR1 is SQVTM and CDR2 is ANQGSEA in the germline V gene. CDR3 sequence: CSVEGYTEAFF. The DNA for the CDR3 is TGCAGCGTGGAGGGGTACACTGAAGCTTTCTTT.

A single count supports this clone. The chain recombines TRBV7-9 with TRBJ2-1; 10 bases fit TRBD1. The V and J ends lost 10 bases and 7 bases, in that order; junction bases with no gene match: 13. Germline V gene sequence: CDR1 SEHNR, CDR2 FQNEAQ (reference sequence). The CDR3 covers 15 residues. For the CDR3, the DNA is TGTGCCACCAGGGGGGAACTGGACAGGGGGAATGAGCAGTTCTTC. This translates into CATRGELDRGNEQFF.

V gene TRBV6-5 combines with J gene TRBJ1-5; 7 bases line up with TRBD1. CDR1 is MNHEY, CDR2 SVGAGI, per germline. After removal of 6 bases from V and 0 bases from J, the junction contained 5 bases not matched to a gene. The CDR3 contains 15 residues. The CDR3 DNA is TGTGCCAGCAGCCCCCGACAGGGTAGCAATCAGCCCCAGCATTTT. Encoded protein: CASSPRQGSNQPQHF.

V usage is TRBV7-9 and J usage is TRBJ2-7; TRBD2 agrees at 9 bases. The CDR3 is 15 amino acids. Trimming removed 0 bases from V and 3 bases from J; junction bases left unmatched: 3. Per germline, CDR1 SEHNR and CDR2 FQNEAQ (reference sequence). CDR3 sequence reads: CASSLALAGDYEQYF. The DNA of the CDR3 is TGTGCCAGCAGCTTAGCTTTAGCGGGGGACTACGAGCAGTACTTC. The variable domain in full, with the rest retrieved from reference TRBV7-9 and TRBJ2-7, is DTGVSQNPRHKITKRGQNVTFRCDPISEHNRLYWYRQTLGQGPEFLTYFQNEAQLEKSRLLSDRFSAERPKGSFSTLEIQRTEQGDSAMYLCASSLALAGDYEQYFGPGTRLTVT.

This clone was seen a single time. The gene calls are TRBV10-2 and TRBJ2-5, with 7 bases lining up with TRBD1. This CDR3 region has 16 residues. The germline V gene encodes CDR1 WSHSY and CDR2 SAAADI. Trimming removed 3 bases from V and 5 bases from J; junction bases left unmatched: 12. The CDR3 protein is CASSDYTTGMPETQYF. The DNA of the CDR3 is TGCGCCAGCAGTGATTATACGACAGGGATGCCGGAGACCCAGTACTTC.

V and J are TRBV27 and TRBJ2-7, with 7 bases lining up with TRBD1. This CDR3 spans 13 amino acids. The J segment lost 3 bases and the V segment lost 5 bases, leaving 4 bases of the junction unmatched. Germline CDR1 MNHEY, CDR2 SMNVEV (reference sequence). The CDR3 loop is CASSPGTVYEQYF. The CDR3 bases are TGTGCCAGCAGTCCTGGGACAGTCTACGAGCAGTACTTC.

The V gene is TRBV6-5, the J gene TRBJ2-5; 7 bases map to TRBD1. J lost 2 bases, V lost 7 bases, and 7 bases had no gene match. This CDR3 contains 14 residues. Germline V gene data show CDR1 as MNHEY and CDR2 as SVGAGI. The CDR3 DNA reads as TGTGCCAGCATCTCCCCGACAGGGCAAGAGACCCAGTACTTC. This codes for CASISPTGQETQYF.

The chain recombines TRBV6-5 with TRBJ2-7, with 7 bases aligning to TRBD1. The CDR3 is 14 residues long. The V gene end was trimmed by 2 bases and the J gene end by 2 bases; junction bases not matched to a gene: 3. Germline assignment: CDR1 MNHEY and CDR2 SVGAGI. CDR3 sequence (DNA): TGTGCCAGCAGTTACAAAGGGACAGCCTACGAGCAGTACTTC. Residues: CASSYKGTAYEQYF.

In its sample, this clone was seen a few times. The rearrangement uses TRBV4-1 and TRBJ1-1; D call uncertain. Germline V lookup: CDR1 MGHRA, CDR2 YSYEKL. The CDR3 totals 13 residues. V dropped 4 bases and J dropped 5 bases, with 11 bases sitting between them. The CDR3 region has the DNA TGCGCCAGCAGCCGCTCGGAGGGAACTGAAGCTTTCTTT. It specifies CASSRSEGTEAFF.

V usage is TRBV10-2 and J usage is TRBJ2-5, with D tentatively TRBD2 (6 bases). The V and J ends lost 3 bases and 4 bases respectively, with 12 bases between them. This CDR3 is 14 amino acids long. The germline gives CDR1 WSHSY, CDR2 SAAADI. CDR3 sequence: CASSEGGVRETQYF. Written as DNA, the CDR3 is TGCGCCAGCAGTGAAGGCGGGGTACGAGAGACCCAGTACTTC.

The chain employs TRBV19 and TRBJ2-7; D may be TRBD2 (6 bases). CDR1 is LNHDA and CDR2 is SQIVND in the germline V gene (reference sequence). Between the trimmed V and J ends, which lost 5 bases and 2 bases, there was a span of 10 bases. This CDR3 comprises 13 residues. The chain's CDR3 is CASSPGAAYEQYF. CDR3 in DNA: TGTGCCAGTAGTCCGGGAGCAGCCTACGAGCAGTACTTC.

The chain links TRBV7-3 to TRBJ2-3; no reliable D call. Trimming removed 3 bases from V and 0 bases from J, with 4 bases in between. The CDR3 spans 13 residues. Germline V gives CDR1 SGHTA, CDR2 FQGTGA. The CDR3 region has the DNA TGTGCCAGCAGCTTTCTGAGCACAGATACGCAGTATTTT. Protein sequence: CASSFLSTDTQYF.

The chain has TRBV7-9 and TRBJ1-2, with TRBD1 identical over 8 bases. The junction had 2 bases not matched to a gene; V was cut back by 1 base and J by 7 bases. This CDR3 has 13 amino acids. Germline lookup yields CDR1 SEHNR and CDR2 FQNEAQ (reference sequence). CDR3 DNA: TGTGCCAGCAGCTTAGTCACAGGGGGTGGCTACACCTTC. As protein: CASSLVTGGGYTF.

V usage is TRBV27 and J usage is TRBJ1-5, with 8 bases identical to TRBD1. Trimming took 2 bases from V and 3 from J; bases not matched to a gene: 6. This CDR3 is 16 amino acids long. Germline-derived CDR1 and CDR2 are MNHEY and SMNVEV (reference sequence). The CDR3 protein is CASSLTSGGLNQPQHF. The CDR3 nucleotides read TGTGCCAGCAGTTTAACCTCAGGGGGCCTCAATCAGCCCCAGCATTTT.

This rearrangement joins TRBV5-6 to TRBJ2-7, with 12 bases that match TRBD1. Germline trimming cut 3 bases from V and 5 bases from J; bases unmatched to any gene: 6. CDR1 is SGHDT, CDR2 YYEEEE, per germline. The CDR3 is made up of 15 amino acids. The chain's CDR3 is CASSSRDRGHHEQYF. In nucleotides, the CDR3 is TGTGCCAGCAGCTCCCGGGACAGGGGGCACCACGAGCAGTACTTC.